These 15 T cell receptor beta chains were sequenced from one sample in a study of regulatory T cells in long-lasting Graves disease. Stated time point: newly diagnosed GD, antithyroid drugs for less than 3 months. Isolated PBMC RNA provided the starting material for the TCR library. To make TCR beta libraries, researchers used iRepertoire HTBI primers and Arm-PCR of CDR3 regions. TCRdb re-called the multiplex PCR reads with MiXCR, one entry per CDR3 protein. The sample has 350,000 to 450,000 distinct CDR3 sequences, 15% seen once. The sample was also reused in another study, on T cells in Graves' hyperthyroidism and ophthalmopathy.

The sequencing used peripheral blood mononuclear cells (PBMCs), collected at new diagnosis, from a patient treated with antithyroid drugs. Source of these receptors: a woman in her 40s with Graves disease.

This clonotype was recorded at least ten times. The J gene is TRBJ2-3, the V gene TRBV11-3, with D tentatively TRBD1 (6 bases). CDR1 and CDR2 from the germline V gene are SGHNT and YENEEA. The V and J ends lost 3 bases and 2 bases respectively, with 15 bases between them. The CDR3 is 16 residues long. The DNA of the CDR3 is TGTGCCAGCAGCTTGACCCCAGGGGCCCTCACAGATACGCAGTATTTT. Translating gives CASSLTPGALTDTQYF. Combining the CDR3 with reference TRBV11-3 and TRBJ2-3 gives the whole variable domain EAGVVQSPRYKIIEKKQPVAFWCNPISGHNTLYWYLQNLGQGPELLIRYENEEAVDDSQLPKDRFSAERLKGVDSTLKIQPAELGDSAVYLCASSLTPGALTDTQYFGPGTRLTVL.

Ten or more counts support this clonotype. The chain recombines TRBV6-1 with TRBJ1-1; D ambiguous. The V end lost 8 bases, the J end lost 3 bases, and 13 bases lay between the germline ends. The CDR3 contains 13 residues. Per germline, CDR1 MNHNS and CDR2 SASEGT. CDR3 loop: CASGAATDTEAFF. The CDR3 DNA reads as TGTGCCAGCGGCGCAGCAACGGACACTGAAGCTTTCTTT.

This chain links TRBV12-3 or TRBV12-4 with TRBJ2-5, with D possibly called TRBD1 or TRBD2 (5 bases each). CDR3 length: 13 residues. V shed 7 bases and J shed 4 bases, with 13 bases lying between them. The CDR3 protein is CASTPGRSETQYF. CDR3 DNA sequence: TGTGCCAGCACCCCGGGACGATCAGAGACCCAGTACTTC.

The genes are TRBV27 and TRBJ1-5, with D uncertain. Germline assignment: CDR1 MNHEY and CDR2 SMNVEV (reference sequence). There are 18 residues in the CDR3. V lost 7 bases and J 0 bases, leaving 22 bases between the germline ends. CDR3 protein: CASNPSPRRYHSNQPQHF. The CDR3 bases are TGTGCCAGCAACCCTAGTCCCAGGAGATATCATAGCAATCAGCCCCAGCATTTT.

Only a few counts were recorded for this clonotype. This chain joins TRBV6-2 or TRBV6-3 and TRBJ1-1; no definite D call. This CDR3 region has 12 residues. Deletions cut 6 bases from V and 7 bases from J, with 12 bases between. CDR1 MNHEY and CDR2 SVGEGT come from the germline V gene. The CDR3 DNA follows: TGTGCCAGCAGACGTGGGTTGGGTGAAGCTTTCTTT. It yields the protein CASRRGLGEAFF.

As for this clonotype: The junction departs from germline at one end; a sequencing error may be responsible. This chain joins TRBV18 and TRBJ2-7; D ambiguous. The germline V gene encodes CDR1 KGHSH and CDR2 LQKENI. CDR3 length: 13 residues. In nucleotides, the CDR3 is TGTGCCAGCTCACCCGGAAGAAGAAGCGAGCAGTGCTTC. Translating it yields CASSPGRRSEQCF.

This CDR3 reads CASSQVTGGYEQYF. The CDR3 DNA follows: TGCGCCAGCAGCCAAGTAACAGGGGGCTACGAGCAGTACTTC. The J gene is TRBJ2-7, the V gene TRBV4-1; the match to TRBD1 covers 8 bases. CDR1 is MGHRA, CDR2 YSYEKL, per germline. The CDR3 is 14 residues long. J gave up 3 bases and V 1 base, and 2 bases lay outside the gene matches.

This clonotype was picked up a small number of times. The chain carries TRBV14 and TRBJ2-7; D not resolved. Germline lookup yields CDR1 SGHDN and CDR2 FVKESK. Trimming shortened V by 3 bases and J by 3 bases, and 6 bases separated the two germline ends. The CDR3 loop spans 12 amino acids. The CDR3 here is CASSHINYEQYF. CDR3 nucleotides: TGTGCCAGCAGCCACATAAACTACGAGCAGTACTTC. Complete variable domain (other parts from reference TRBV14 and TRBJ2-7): EAGVTQFPSHSVIEKGQTVTLRCDPISGHDNLYWYRRVMGKEIKFLLHFVKESKQDESGMPNNRFLAERTGGTYSTLKVQPAELEDSGVYFCASSHINYEQYFGPGTRLTVT.

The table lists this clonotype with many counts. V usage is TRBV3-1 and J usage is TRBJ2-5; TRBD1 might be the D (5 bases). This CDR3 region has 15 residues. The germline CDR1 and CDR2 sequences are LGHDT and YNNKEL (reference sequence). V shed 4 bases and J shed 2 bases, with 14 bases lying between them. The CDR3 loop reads CASSPSGRDQETQYF. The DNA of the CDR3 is TGTGCCAGCAGCCCCTCTGGCAGGGATCAAGAGACCCAGTACTTC.

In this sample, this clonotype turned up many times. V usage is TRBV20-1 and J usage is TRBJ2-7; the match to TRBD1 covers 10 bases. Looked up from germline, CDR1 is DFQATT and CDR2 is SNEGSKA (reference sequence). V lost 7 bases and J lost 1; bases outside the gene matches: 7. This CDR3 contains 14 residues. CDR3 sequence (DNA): TGCAGTGTGATTTCGGGACAGGGGTCCTACGAGCAGTACTTC. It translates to CSVISGQGSYEQYF.

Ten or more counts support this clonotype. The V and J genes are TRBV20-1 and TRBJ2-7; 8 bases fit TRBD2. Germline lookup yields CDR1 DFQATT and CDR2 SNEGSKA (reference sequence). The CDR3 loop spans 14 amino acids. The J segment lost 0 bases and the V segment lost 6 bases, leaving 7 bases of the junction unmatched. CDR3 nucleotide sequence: TGCAGTGCCCGGGGGGGGCCGAGCTCCTACGAGCAGTACTTC. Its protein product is CSARGGPSSYEQYF.

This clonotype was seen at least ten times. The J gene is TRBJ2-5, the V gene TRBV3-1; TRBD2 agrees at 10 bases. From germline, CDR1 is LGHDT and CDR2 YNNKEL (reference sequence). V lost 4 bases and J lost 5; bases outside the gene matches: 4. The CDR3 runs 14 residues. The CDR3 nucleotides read TGTGCCAGCAGCCCTAGCGGGAGTGTGGAGACCCAGTACTTC. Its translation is CASSPSGSVETQYF.

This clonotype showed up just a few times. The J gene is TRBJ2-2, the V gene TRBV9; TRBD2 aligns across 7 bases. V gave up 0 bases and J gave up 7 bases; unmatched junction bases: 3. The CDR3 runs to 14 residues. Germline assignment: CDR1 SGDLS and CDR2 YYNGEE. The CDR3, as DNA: TGTGCCAGCAGCGTAGGGGGGAGGGACGGGGAGCTGTTTTTT. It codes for CASSVGGRDGELFF.

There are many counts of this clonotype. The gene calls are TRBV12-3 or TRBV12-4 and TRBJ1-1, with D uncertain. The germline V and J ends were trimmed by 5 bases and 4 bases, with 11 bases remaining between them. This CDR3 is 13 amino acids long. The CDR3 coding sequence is TGTGCCAGCAGTCGCATGGGGTTCACTGAAGCTTTCTTT. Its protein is CASSRMGFTEAFF.

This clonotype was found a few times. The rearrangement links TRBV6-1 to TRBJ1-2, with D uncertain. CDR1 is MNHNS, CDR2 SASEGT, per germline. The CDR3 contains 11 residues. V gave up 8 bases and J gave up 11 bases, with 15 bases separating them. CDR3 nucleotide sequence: TGTGCCAGCGTGGGCCATCCACTGTACACCTTC. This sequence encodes CASVGHPLYTF.